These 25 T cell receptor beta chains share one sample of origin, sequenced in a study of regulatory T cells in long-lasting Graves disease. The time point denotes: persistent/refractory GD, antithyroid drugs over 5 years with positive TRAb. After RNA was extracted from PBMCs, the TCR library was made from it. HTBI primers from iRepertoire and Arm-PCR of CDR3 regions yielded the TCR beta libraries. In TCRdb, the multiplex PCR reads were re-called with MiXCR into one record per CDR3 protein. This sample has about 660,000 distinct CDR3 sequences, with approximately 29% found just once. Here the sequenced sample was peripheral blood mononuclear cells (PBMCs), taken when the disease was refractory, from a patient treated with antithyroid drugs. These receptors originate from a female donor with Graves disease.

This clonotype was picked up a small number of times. CDR3 in amino acids: CASRKQGAANEKLFF. As DNA, the CDR3 is TGTGCCAGCAGAAAACAGGGGGCAGCTAATGAAAAACTGTTTTTT. V and J are TRBV12-3 or TRBV12-4 and TRBJ1-4; 9 nucleotides line up with TRBD1. Germline trimming cut 6 bases from V and 3 bases from J; bases unmatched to any gene: 5. This CDR3 spans 15 amino acids.

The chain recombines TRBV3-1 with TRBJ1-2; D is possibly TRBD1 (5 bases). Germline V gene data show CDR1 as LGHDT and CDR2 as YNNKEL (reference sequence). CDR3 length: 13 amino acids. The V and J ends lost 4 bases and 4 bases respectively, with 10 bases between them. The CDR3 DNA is TGTGCCAGCAGCCCCGGGGACCTCTATGGCTACACCTTC. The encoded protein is CASSPGDLYGYTF.

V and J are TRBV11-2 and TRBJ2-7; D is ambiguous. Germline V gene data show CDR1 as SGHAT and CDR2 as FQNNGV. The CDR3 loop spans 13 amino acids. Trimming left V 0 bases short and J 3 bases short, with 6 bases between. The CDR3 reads CASSLEYGYEQYF. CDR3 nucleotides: TGTGCCAGCAGCTTAGAATACGGCTACGAGCAGTACTTC.

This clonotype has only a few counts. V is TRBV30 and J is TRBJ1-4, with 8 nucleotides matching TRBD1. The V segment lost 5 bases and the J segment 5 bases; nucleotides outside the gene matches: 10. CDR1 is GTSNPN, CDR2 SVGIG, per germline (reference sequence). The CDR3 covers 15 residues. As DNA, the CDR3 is TGTGCCTGGGAACGACAGGGGAGGGGAAATGAAAAACTGTTTTTT. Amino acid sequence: CAWERQGRGNEKLFF.

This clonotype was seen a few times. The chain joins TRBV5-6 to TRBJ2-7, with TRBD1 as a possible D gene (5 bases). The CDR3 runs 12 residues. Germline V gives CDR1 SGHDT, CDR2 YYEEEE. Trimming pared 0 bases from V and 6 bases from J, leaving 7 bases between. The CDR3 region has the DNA TGTGCCAGCAGCTTGGGACAGATCGAGCAGTACTTC. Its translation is CASSLGQIEQYF.

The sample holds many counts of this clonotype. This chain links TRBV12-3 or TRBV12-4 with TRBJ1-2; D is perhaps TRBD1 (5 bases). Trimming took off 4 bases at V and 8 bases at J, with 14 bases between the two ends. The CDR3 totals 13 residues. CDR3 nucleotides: TGTGCCAGCAGTTCGACAGTACGGGGGGGCTACACCTTC. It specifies CASSSTVRGGYTF.

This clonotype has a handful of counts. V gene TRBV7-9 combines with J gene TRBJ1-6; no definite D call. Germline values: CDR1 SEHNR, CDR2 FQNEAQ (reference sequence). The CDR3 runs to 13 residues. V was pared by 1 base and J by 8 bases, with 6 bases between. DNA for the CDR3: TGTGCCAGCAGCTTAGACCCGGATTCACCCCTCCACTTT. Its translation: CASSLDPDSPLHF.

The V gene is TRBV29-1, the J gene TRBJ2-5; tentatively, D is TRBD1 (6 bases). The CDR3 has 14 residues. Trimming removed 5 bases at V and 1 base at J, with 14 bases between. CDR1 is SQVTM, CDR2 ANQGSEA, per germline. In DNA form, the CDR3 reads TGCAGCGTTTTCGCAGGGGCCCTCCAAGAGACCCAGTACTTC. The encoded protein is CSVFAGALQETQYF.

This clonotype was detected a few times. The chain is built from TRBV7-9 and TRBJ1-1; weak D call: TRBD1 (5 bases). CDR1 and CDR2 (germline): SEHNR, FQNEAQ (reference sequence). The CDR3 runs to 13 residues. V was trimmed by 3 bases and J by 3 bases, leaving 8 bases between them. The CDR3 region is CASSFDSDTEAFF. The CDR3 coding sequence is TGTGCCAGCAGCTTCGACAGCGACACTGAAGCTTTCTTT.

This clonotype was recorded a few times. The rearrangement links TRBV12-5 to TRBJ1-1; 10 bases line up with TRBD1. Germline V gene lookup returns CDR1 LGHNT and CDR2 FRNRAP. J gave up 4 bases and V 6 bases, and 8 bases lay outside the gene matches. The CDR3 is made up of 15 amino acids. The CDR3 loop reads CASGLGQGFGTEAFF. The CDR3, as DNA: TGTGCTAGTGGCCTGGGACAGGGGTTCGGCACTGAAGCTTTCTTT. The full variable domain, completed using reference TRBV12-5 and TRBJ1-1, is DARVTQTPRHKVTEMGQEVTMRCQPILGHNTVFWYRQTMMQGLELLAYFRNRAPLDDSGMPKDRFSAEMPDATLATLKIQPSEPRDSAVYFCASGLGQGFGTEAFFGQGTRLTVV.

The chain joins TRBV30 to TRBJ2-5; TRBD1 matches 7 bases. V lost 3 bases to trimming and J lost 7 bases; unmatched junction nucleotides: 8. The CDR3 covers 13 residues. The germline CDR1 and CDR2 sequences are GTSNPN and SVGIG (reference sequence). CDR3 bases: TGTGCCTGGAGGATGACAGGGCTGGTGACCCAGTACTTC. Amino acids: CAWRMTGLVTQYF.

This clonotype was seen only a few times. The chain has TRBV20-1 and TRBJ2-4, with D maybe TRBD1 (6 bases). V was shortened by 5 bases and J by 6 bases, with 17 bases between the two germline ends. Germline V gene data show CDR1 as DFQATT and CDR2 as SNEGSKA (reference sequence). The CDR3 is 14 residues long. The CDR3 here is CSAGDTRDPNIQYF. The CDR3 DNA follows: TGCAGTGCTGGGGACACTAGGGACCCAAACATTCAGTACTTC.

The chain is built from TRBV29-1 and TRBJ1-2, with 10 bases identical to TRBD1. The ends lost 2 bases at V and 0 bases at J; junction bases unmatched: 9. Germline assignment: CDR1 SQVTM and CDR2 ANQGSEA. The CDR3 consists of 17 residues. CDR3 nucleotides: TGCAGCGTTGAATTTATGGGGACAGGGGCGGCTAACTATGGCTACACCTTC. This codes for CSVEFMGTGAANYGYTF.

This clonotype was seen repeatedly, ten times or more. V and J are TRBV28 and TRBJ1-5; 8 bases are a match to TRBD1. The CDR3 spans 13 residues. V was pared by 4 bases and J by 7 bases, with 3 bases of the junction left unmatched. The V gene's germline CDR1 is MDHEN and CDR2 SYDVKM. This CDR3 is CASSSQGAQPQHF. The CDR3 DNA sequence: TGTGCCAGCAGTTCTCAGGGGGCGCAGCCCCAGCATTTT.

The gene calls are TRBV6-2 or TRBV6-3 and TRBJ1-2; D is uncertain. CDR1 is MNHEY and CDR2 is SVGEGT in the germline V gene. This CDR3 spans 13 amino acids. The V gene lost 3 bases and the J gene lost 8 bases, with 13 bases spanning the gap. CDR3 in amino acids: CASSYPPSPGYTF. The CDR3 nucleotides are TGTGCCAGCAGTTATCCGCCGAGTCCAGGCTACACCTTC.

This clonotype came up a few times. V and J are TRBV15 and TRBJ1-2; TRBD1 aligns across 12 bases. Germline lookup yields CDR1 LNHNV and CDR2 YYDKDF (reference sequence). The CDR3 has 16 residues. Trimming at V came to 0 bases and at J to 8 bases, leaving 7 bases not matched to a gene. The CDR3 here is CATSRDGTGGAWGYTF. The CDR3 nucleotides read TGTGCCACCAGCAGAGATGGGACAGGGGGCGCTTGGGGCTACACCTTC. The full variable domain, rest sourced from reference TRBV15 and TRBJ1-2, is DAMVIQNPRYQVTQFGKPVTLSCSQTLNHNVMYWYQQKSSQAPKLLFHYYDKDFNNEADTPDNFQSRRPNTSFCFLDIRSPGLGDTAMYLCATSRDGTGGAWGYTFGSGTRLTVV.

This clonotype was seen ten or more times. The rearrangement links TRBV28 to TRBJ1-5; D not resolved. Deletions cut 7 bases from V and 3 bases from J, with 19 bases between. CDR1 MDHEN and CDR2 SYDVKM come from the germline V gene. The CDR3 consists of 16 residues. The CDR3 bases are TGTGCCAGCACCCCTCACCGGCGCCGACTCAATCAGCCCCAGCATTTT. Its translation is CASTPHRRRLNQPQHF.

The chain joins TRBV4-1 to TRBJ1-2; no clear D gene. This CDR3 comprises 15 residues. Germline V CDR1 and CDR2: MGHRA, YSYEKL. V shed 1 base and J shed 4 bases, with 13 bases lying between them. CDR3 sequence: CASSQVSSLSYGYTF. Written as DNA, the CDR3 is TGCGCCAGCAGCCAAGTATCCAGCCTTTCCTATGGCTACACCTTC.

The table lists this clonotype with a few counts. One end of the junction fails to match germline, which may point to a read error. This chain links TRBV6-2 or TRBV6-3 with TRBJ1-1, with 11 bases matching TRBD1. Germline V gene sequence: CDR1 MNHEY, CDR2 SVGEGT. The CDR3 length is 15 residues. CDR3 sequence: CASSYRDRGKTEAFF. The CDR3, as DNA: TGTGCTAGCAGTTACCGGGACAGGGGGAAAACTGAAGCTTTCTTT.

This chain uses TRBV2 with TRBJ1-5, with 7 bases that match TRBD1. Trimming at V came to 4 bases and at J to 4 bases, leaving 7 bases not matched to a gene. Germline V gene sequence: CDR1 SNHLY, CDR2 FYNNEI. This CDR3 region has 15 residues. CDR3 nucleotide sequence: TGTGCCAGCAGTGCAGGGGGAAGTGAAAATCAGCCCCAGCATTTT. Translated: CASSAGGSENQPQHF.

The CDR3 region is CASSSGVRTGELFF. The CDR3 DNA sequence: TGTGCCAGCAGCTCGGGAGTGAGGACCGGGGAGCTGTTTTTT. The V call is TRBV6-2 or TRBV6-3, the J call TRBJ2-2; D is possibly TRBD2 (6 bases). This CDR3 region has 14 residues. Trimming pared 6 bases from V and 5 bases from J, leaving 13 bases between. CDR1 is MNHEY and CDR2 is SVGEGT in the germline V gene.

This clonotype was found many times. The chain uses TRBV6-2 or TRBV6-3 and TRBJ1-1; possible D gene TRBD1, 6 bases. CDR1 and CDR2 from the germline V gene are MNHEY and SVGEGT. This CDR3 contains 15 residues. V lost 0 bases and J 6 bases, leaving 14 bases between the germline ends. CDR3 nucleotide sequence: TGTGCCAGCAGTTACTCTATACAAACAGGGTCTGAAGCTTTCTTT. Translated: CASSYSIQTGSEAFF.

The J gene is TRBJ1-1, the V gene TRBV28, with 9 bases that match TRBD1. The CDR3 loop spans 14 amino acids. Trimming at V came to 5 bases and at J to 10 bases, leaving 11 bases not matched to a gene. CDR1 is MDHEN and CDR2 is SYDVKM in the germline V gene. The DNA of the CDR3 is TGTGCCAGCAGTACCGGACAGGGGACACAGTCAGCTTTCTTT. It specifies CASSTGQGTQSAFF.

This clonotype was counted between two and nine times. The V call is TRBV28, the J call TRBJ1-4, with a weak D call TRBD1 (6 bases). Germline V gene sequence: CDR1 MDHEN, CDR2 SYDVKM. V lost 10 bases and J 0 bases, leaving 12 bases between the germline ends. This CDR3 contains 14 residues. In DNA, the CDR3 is TGTGCCACAGGGGATGGCGCAACTAATGAAAAACTGTTTTTT. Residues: CATGDGATNEKLFF. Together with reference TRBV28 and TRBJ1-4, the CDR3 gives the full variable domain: DVKVTQSSRYLVKRTGEKVFLECVQDMDHENMFWYRQDPGLGLRLIYFSYDVKMKEKGDIPEGYSVSREKKERFSLILESASTNQTSMYLCATGDGATNEKLFFGSGTQLSVL.

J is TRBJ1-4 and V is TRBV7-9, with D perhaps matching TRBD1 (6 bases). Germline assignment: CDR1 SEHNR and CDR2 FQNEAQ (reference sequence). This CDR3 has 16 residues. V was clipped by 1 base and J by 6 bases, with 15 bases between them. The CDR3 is CASSLVSLGADEKLFF. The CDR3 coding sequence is TGTGCCAGCAGCTTAGTCTCCTTGGGGGCCGATGAAAAACTGTTTTTT. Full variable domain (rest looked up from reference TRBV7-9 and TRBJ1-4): DTGVSQNPRHKITKRGQNVTFRCDPISEHNRLYWYRQTLGQGPEFLTYFQNEAQLEKSRLLSDRFSAERPKGSFSTLEIQRTEQGDSAMYLCASSLVSLGADEKLFFGSGTQLSVL.